This T cell receptor beta chain emerged from a study of blood T cell repertoires in COVID-19. At the level of the study: Spain, Italy and the United States supplied samples that represented acute and convalescent COVID-19. PBMCs, B-cell-depleted T cells, or T cells were the source of the cDNA or gDNA that made up the material.

The data were produced by immunoSEQ multiplex PCR, yet TCRdb's version contains in-frame clones alone and is incomplete. The sample lists about 55,000 clones; approximately 85% were seen once. The source material was peripheral blood. The origin of this receptor is a human donor in a cohort sampled during active COVID-19.

In DNA, the CDR3 is TGTGCCAGCAGCCCGGACAGGAAAGACCAGCCCCAGCATTTT. Its protein product is CASSPDRKDQPQHF. This chain connects TRBV5-8 to TRBJ1-5; 7 positions agree with TRBD1. V shed 4 bases, J shed 7 bases, and the junction held 8 bases outside the gene matches. This CDR3 is 14 amino acids long. Germline V lookup: CDR1 SGHTS, CDR2 YDEGEE.